These 7 T cell receptor beta chains originate from one sample sequenced in a study of CD8+ T cells in alopecia areata (dated by TCRdb to between 2018 and 2020). The sample's time point label, decoded: baseline before oral tofacitinib. Library creation used the immunoSEQ multiplex PCR assay. RNA was extracted from all samples and reverse transcribed into cDNA as template for TCR sequencing. The immuneACCESS repertoire file appears here via TCRdb, limited to in-frame rearrangements. These files lack a portion of the clones; in checked studies, under half of the deficit traces to unresolved V genes, and the cause of the others is not known. This sample comprises 200,000 to 250,000 clones, roughly two thirds of them detected only once. The ten most abundant clones make up 1% to 1.5% of the sample. This specimen consisted of CD4+ T cells sorted from blood, obtained at week 0. The source is a human donor with alopecia areata.

This clone was seen only once. This chain links TRBV29-1 with TRBJ1-1, with D possibly TRBD1 on 6 matching bases. The germline V and J ends were trimmed by 6 bases and 1 base, with 15 bases remaining between them. CDR1 and CDR2 from the germline V gene are SQVTM and ANQGSEA. The CDR3 has 14 amino acids. The CDR3 region is CSVGFQGWNTEAFF. The CDR3, as DNA: TGCAGCGTGGGATTCCAGGGGTGGAACACTGAAGCTTTCTTT.

Notes on this clone: Different DNA sequences within this sample yield the same CDR3. The CDR3 DNA reads TGTGCCAGCAGTTACCGACAGGGTGGTGGCTACACCTTC. Its protein is CASSYRQGGGYTF. This chain uses TRBV6-5 with TRBJ1-2; TRBD1 aligns across 7 bases. This CDR3 spans 13 amino acids. Trimming removed 2 bases from V and 7 bases from J; junction bases left unmatched: 4. Germline lookup yields CDR1 MNHEY and CDR2 SVGAGI.

The table lists this clone with a few counts. This chain connects TRBV7-9 to TRBJ2-3, with D perhaps matching TRBD1 (6 bases). This CDR3 is 15 amino acids long. From germline, CDR1 is SEHNR and CDR2 FQNEAQ (reference sequence). Trimming removed 5 bases from V and 2 bases from J, with 14 bases in between. DNA for the CDR3: TGTGCCAGCAGCCCTACAGGGAAAGCCACAGATACGCAGTATTTT. It codes for CASSPTGKATDTQYF.

This chain uses TRBV13 with TRBJ2-3; TRBD2 agrees at 12 bases. Germline V CDR1 and CDR2: PRHDT, FYEKMQ (reference sequence). J gave up 2 bases and V 5 bases, and 8 bases lay outside the gene matches. This CDR3 is 17 amino acids long. Written as DNA, the CDR3 is TGTGCCAGCAGCCAGGAGACTAGCGGGGGACCCACAGATACGCAGTATTTT. Protein product: CASSQETSGGPTDTQYF.

The rearrangement links TRBV5-4 to TRBJ2-7; D perhaps matches TRBD2 (5 bases). The germline V gene has CDR1 SGHNT and CDR2 YYREEE (reference sequence). The CDR3 is made up of 12 amino acids. Trimming took off 4 bases at V and 6 bases at J, with 11 bases between the two ends. As DNA, the CDR3 is TGTGCCAGCAGCCCGACGGGGTTCGAGCAGTACTTC. It codes for CASSPTGFEQYF.

The chain has TRBV7-3 and TRBJ2-1; D call uncertain. CDR1 and CDR2 (germline): SGHTA, FQGTGA. V dropped 5 bases and J dropped 6 bases, with 11 bases sitting between them. This CDR3 region has 13 residues. In DNA, the CDR3 is TGTGCCAGCAGCCCTGTAGTGGGCAATGAGCAGTTCTTC. Protein sequence: CASSPVVGNEQFF.

The V gene is TRBV30, the J gene TRBJ1-1, with unresolved D. CDR1 and CDR2 (germline): GTSNPN, SVGIG (reference sequence). V was clipped by 0 bases and J by 5 bases, with 13 bases between them. The CDR3 has 14 amino acids. The chain's CDR3 is CAWSVIPLRTEAFF. CDR3 DNA: TGTGCCTGGAGTGTAATTCCCTTGAGGACTGAAGCTTTCTTT.